The source of this T cell receptor beta chain is a study of T cell responses to AZD1222 COVID-19 vaccine (dated by TCRdb to the early 2020s). In the study overall: TCR sequencing covered roughly 230 trial participants: 207 given two doses of AZD1222 and about 26 given two doses of MenACWY control vaccine. Trial participants were enrolled by age into subgroups of 18-55, 56-69 and 70-plus years, and roughly 150, 30 and 60 TCR-sequenced participants, respectively, were included in these subgroups. Points the paper makes about the study in general: Reportedly, close to half of the unique spike-specific TCRs recognized epitopes lying outside the regions that are mutated in the B.1.351 and B.1.1.7 variants. In the small 56-69-year group, the increase in depth fell short of significance, most likely because of low power. Vaccine-associated CD4 TCRs spanned the whole spike protein, with dominant responses in regions 160-218 and 743-854. Conclusions about previously exposed vaccinees are limited, since just a handful of AZD1222 recipients were seropositive for SARS-CoV-2 at baseline. Most participants were white British and females outnumbered males, and the authors suggested that clonal diversity may have been underestimated. Because no day 14 peak-response samples were available, the repertoires could be characterized only after the peak T cell response. After two AZD1222 doses, both the breadth and the depth of spike-specific TCRs were significantly higher than at day 0 and than in MenACWY recipients.

The sample's time point, from its label and the paper: baseline before first vaccination. Explained via the paper, the treatment or condition label denotes: meningococcal conjugate vaccine given as trial control. Vaccinee samples were obtained from the UK trials COV001 and COV002, which included a single-blind randomized controlled phase 2/3 trial of AZD1222 (ChAdOx1 nCoV-19) in healthy adults. For TCRbeta chain sequencing, PBMC samples were collected from trial participants at day 0 and at day 28 after the second dose. The CDR3 regions of human TCRbeta chains were analyzed by immunosequencing. Regarding the original processing steps: TCRs in the repertoires were compared against a reference library of SARS-CoV-2-specific TCRs that had been generated with the MIRA antigen-specificity platform. Breadth was defined as the fraction of unique TCRs that were SARS-CoV-2-associated. Depth was defined as the fraction of total T cells that were SARS-CoV-2-associated. Using the MIRA data, each spike-specific TCR was mapped to the spike region that the TCR reacts to and placed in a CD4 or CD8 class. Log10-transformed breadth and depth values were compared by one-way ANOVA with Sidak's multiple comparisons tests. TCRdb re-hosts the immuneACCESS table, in-frame sequences only. Its copies lack some clones; in the studies checked, an unresolved V gene accounts for under half of them, and the cause for the rest is not known. That table furnishes V, J and clone size, whereas the DNA furnished D and trimming. The sample includes around 88,000 clones, with 85% to 90% observed a single time. The ten largest make up 9% to 12% of the sample.

Remarks on this clone: Its antigen specificity is not known. Base qualities are missing; no much larger clone stands one base away.

The CDR3 contains 13 residues, cysteine and phenylalanine counted. The CDR3 DNA has 39 bases and is translated from base 1. V is cut by 2 bases and J by 3 bases, and the space between the germline ends is 9 bases. CDR1 and CDR2 (SGDLS, YYNGEE) derive from the germline V gene. This receptor was identified in an adult in good health. The sequencing used peripheral blood, collected on day 0 of MenACWY control vaccination. This sequence uses TRBV9 and TRBJ2-7, with an unclear D gene assignment. Here the CDR3 is given as CASSVADNYEQYF. The DNA sequence is as follows: TGTGCCAGCAGCGTTGCCGATAACTACGAGCAGTACTTC.